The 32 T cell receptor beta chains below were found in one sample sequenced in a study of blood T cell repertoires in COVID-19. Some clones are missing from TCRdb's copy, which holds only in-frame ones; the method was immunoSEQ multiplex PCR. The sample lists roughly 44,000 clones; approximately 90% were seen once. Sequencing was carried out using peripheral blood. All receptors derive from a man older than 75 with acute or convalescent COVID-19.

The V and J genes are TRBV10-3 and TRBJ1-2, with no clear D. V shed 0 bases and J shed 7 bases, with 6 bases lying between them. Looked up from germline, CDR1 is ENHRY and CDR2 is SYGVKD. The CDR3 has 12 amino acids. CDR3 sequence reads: CAISESGSGYTF. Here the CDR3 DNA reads TGTGCCATCAGTGAGTCAGGGAGTGGCTACACCTTC.

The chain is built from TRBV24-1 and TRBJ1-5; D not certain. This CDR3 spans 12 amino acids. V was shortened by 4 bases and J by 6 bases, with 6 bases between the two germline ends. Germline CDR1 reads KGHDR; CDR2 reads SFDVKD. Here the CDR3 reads CATSDPGQPQHF. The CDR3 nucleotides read TGTGCCACCAGTGACCCCGGTCAGCCCCAGCATTTT.

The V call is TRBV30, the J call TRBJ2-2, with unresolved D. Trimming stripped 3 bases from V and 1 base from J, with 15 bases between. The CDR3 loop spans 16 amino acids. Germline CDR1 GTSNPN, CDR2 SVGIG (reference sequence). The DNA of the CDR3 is TGTGCCTGGAGGGATCTTAGACACCTGAACACCGGGGAGCTGTTTTTT. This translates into CAWRDLRHLNTGELFF.

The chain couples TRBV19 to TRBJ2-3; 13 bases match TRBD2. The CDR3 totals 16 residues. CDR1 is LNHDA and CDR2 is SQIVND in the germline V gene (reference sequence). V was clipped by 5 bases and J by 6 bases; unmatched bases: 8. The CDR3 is CASSQTSGGPWDTQYF. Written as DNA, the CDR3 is TGTGCCAGTAGTCAGACTAGCGGGGGGCCATGGGATACGCAGTATTTT. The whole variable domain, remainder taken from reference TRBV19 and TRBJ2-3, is DGGITQSPKYLFRKEGQNVTLSCEQNLNHDAMYWYRQDPGQGLRLIYYSQIVNDFQKGDIAEGYSVSREKKESFPLTVTSAQKNPTAFYLCASSQTSGGPWDTQYFGPGTRLTVL.

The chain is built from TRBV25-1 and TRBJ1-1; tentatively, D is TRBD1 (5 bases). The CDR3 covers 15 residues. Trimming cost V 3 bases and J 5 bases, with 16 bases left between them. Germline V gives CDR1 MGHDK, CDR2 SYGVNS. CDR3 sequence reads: CASSDQRAGQTEAFF. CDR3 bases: TGTGCCAGCAGTGATCAGAGGGCGGGGCAGACTGAAGCTTTCTTT.

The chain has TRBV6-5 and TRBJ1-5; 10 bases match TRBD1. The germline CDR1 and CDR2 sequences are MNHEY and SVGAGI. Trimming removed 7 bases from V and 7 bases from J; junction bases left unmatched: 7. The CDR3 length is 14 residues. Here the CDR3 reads CASTPGQGYQPQHF. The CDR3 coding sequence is TGTGCCAGCACCCCGGGACAGGGGTACCAGCCCCAGCATTTT.

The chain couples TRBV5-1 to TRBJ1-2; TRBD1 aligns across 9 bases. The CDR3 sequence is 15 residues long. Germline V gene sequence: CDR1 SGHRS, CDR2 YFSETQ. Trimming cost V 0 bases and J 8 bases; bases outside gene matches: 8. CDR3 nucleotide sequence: TGCGCCAGCAGCTTGGTGGATGGGACAGGGAGCGGCTACACCTTC. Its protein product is CASSLVDGTGSGYTF.

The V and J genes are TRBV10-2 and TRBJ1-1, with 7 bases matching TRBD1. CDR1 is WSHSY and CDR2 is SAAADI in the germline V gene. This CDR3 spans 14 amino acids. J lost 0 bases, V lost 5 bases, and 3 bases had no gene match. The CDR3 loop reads CASSRGTVNTEAFF. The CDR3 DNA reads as TGCGCCAGCAGTAGGGGGACAGTGAACACTGAAGCTTTCTTT.

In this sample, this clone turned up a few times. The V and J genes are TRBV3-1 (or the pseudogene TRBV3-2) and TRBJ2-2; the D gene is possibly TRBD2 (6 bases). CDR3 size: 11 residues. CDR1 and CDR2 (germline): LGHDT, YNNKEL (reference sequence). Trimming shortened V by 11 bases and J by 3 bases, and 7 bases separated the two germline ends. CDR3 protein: CASGDTGELFF. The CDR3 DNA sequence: TGTGCCTCGGGGGACACCGGGGAGCTGTTTTTT.

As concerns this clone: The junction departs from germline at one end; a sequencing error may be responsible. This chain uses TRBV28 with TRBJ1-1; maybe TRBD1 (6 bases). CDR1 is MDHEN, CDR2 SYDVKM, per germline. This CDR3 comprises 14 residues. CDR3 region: CASLNSGVRTGAFF. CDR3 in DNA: TGTGCCAGTCTCAACTCAGGGGTTAGGACTGGAGCTTTCTTT. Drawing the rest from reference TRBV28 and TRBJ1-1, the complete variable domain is DVKVTQSSRYLVKRTGEKVFLECVQDMDHENMFWYRQDPGLGLRLIYFSYDVKMKEKGDIPEGYSVSREKKERFSLILESASTNQTSMYLCASLNSGVRTGAFFGQGTRLTVV.

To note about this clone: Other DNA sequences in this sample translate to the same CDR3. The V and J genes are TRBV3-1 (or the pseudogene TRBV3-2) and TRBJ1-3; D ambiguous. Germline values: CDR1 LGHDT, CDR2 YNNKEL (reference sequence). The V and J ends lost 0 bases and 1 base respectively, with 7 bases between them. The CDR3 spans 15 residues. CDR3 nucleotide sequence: TGTGCCAGCAGCCAAGATCGGGTGTCTGGAAACACCATATATTTT. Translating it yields CASSQDRVSGNTIYF.

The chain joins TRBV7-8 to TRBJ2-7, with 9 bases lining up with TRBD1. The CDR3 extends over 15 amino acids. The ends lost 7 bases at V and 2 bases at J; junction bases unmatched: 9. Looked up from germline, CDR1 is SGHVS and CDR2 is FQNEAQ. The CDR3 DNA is TGTGCCAGCACCGACCGGGACAGGGAGACCTACGAGCAGTACTTC. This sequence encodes CASTDRDRETYEQYF.

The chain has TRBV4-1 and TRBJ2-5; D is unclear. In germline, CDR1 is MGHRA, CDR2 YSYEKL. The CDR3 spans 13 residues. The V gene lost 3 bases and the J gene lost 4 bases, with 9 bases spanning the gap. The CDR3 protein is CASSQRDRETQYF. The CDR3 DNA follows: TGCGCCAGCAGCCAGCGAGATAGAGAGACCCAGTACTTC.

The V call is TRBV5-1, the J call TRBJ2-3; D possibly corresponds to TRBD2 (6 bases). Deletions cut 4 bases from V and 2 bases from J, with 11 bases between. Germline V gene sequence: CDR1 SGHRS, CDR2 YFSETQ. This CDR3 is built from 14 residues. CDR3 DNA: TGCGCCAGCAGCCCGGGGGTCTCCACAGATACGCAGTATTTT. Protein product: CASSPGVSTDTQYF.

The CDR3 region is CASSLDRGLSGTEAFF. CDR3 sequence (DNA): TGCGCCAGCAGCTTGGACAGGGGGCTTTCGGGCACTGAAGCTTTCTTT. V usage is TRBV5-1 and J usage is TRBJ1-1; 9 nucleotides line up with TRBD1. This CDR3 comprises 16 residues. CDR1 and CDR2 (germline): SGHRS, YFSETQ. J lost 4 bases, V lost 0 bases, and 7 bases had no gene match. The whole variable domain, remainder taken from reference TRBV5-1 and TRBJ1-1, is KAGVTQTPRYLIKTRGQQVTLSCSPISGHRSVSWYQQTPGQGLQFLFEYFSETQRNKGNFPGRFSGRQFSNSRSEMNVSTLELGDSALYLCASSLDRGLSGTEAFFGQGTRLTVV.

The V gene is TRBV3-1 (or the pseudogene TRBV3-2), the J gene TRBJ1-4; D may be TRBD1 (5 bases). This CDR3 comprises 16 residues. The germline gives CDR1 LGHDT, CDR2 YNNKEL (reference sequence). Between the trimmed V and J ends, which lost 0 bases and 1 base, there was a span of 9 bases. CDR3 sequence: CASSQEWGGTNEKLFF. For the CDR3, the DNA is TGTGCCAGCAGCCAAGAGTGGGGGGGAACTAATGAAAAACTGTTTTTT.

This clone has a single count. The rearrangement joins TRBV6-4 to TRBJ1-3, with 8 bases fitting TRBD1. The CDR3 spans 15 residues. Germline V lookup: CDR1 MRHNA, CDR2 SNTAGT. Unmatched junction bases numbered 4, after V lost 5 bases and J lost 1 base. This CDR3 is CASSTGGSSGNTIYF. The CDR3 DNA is TGTGCCAGCAGTACAGGGGGATCATCTGGAAACACCATATATTTT.

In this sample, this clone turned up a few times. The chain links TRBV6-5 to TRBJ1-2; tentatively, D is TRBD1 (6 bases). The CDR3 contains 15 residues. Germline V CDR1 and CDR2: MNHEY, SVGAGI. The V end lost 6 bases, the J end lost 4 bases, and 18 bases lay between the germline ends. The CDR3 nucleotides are TGTGCCAGCAGACGACAGGTAGGGACGTTCTATGGCTACACCTTC. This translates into CASRRQVGTFYGYTF.

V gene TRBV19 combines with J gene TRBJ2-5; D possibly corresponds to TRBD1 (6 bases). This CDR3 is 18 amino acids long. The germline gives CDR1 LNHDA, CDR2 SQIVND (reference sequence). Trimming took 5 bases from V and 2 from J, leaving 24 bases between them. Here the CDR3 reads CASSWGQGQRRVQETQYF. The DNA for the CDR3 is TGTGCCAGTAGTTGGGGGCAAGGGCAGCGTCGCGTTCAAGAGACCCAGTACTTC.

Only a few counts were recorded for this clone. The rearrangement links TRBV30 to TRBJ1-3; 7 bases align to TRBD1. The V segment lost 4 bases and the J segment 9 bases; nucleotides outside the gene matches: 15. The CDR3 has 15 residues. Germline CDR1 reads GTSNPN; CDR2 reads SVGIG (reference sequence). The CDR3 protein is CAWTSTRGNGATIYF. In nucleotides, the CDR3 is TGTGCCTGGACCTCCACCAGGGGGAATGGAGCCACCATATATTTT.

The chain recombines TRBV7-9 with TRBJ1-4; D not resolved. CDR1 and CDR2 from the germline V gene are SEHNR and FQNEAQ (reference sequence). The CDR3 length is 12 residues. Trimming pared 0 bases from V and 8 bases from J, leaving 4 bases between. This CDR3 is CASSLAQEKLFF. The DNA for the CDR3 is TGTGCCAGCAGCTTAGCGCAGGAAAAACTGTTTTTT.

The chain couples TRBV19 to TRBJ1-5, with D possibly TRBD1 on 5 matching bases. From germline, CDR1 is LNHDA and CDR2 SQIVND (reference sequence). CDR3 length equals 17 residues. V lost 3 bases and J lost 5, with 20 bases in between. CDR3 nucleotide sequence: TGTGCCAGTAGTATGCAGATGTCGTTCACCAGGGATCAGCCCCAGCATTTT. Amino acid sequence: CASSMQMSFTRDQPQHF.

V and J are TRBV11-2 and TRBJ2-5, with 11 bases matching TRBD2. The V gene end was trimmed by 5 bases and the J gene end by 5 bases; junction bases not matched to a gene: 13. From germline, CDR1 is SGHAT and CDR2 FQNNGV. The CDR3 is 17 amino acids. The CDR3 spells CASSPRWETSGDETQYF. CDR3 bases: TGTGCCAGCAGCCCTAGGTGGGAGACTAGCGGGGATGAGACCCAGTACTTC.

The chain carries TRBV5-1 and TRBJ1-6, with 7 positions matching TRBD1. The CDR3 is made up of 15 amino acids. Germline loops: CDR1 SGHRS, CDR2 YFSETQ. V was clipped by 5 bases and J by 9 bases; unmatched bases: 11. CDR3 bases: TGCGCCAGCAGTCCGCAAGTTACAGGGGTTTCACCCCTCCACTTT. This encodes CASSPQVTGVSPLHF.

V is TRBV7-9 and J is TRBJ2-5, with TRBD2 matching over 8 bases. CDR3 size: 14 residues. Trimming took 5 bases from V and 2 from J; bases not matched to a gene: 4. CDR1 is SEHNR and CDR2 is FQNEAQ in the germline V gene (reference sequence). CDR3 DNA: TGTGCCAGCAGCCAGCGGGGGCTGCAAGAGACCCAGTACTTC. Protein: CASSQRGLQETQYF.

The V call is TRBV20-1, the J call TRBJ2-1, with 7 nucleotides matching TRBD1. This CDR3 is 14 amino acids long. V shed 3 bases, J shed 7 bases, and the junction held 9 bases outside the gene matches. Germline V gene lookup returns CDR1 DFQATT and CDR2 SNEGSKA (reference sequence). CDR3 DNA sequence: TGCAGTGCTAGTGCCAGGGGGATTAGAAATGAGCAGTTCTTC. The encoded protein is CSASARGIRNEQFF.

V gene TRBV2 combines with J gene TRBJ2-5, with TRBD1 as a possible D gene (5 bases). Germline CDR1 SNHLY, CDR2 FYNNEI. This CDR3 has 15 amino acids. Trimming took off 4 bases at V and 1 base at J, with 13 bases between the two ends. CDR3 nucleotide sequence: TGTGCCAGCAGTGGTGGCTGGGGCCCCCAAGAGACCCAGTACTTC. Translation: CASSGGWGPQETQYF.

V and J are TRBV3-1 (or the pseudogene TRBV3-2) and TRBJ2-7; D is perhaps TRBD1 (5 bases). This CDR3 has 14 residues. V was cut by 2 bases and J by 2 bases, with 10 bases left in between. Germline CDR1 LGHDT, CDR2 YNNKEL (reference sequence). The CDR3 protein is CASSQTSGTYEQYF. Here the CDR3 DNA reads TGTGCCAGCAGCCAAACCTCAGGGACCTACGAGCAGTACTTC.

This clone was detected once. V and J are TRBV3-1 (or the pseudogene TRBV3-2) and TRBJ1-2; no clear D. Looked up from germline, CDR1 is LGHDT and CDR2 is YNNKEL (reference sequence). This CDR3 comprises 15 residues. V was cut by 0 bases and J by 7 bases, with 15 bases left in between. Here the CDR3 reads CASSQDQTQLSGYTF. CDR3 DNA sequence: TGTGCCAGCAGCCAAGATCAAACACAGTTATCTGGCTACACCTTC.

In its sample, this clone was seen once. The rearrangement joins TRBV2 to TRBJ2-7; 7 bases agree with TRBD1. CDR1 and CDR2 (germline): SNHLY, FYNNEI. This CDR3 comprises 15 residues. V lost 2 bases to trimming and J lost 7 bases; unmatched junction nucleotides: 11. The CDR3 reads CASSELGQGVGEQYF. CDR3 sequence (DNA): TGTGCCAGCAGTGAACTAGGGCAGGGGGTGGGTGAGCAGTACTTC. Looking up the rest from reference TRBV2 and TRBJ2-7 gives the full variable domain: EPEVTQTPSHQVTQMGQEVILRCVPISNHLYFYWYRQILGQKVEFLVSFYNNEISEKSEIFDDQFSVERPDGSNFTLKIRSTKLEDSAMYFCASSELGQGVGEQYFGPGTRLTVT.

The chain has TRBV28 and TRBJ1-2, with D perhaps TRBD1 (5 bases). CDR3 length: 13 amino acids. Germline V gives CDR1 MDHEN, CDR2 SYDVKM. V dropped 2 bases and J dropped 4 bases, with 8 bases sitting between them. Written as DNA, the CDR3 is TGTGCCAGCAGTTTAACCAGGGCCTATGGCTACACCTTC. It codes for CASSLTRAYGYTF.

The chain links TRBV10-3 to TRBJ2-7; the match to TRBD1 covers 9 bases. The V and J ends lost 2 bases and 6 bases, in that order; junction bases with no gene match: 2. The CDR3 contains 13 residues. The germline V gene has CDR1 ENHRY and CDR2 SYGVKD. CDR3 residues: CAISEGQGSEQYF. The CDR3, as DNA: TGTGCCATCAGTGAGGGACAGGGGAGCGAGCAGTACTTC.